This T cell receptor (beta chain) emerged from a study of cytomegalovirus exposure and HLA in healthy donors (dated by TCRdb to about 2017). Turning to the overall study: According to a later analysis, one platform produced both the roughly 110 validation repertoires and the 730 or so repertoires of the first cohort. The study aimed to test whether signatures of past pathogen exposure could be identified by cataloging public T cell receptors. In addition to the first cohort of 650 to 750 subjects, a separate validation cohort of approximately 130 different subjects was used. To predict cytomegalovirus infection status, the study combined high-throughput TCR immunosequencing, statistical association of individual TCRs with disease status, and machine learning.

The library was made by the immunoSEQ multiplex PCR assay. The study's own analysis went as follows. A statistical classification framework was built to diagnose cytomegalovirus status from the catalog of TCR beta chain sequences. TCRdb holds this immuneACCESS table with in-frame rearrangements only. Some clones are missing; in checked studies, unresolved V genes explain under half, and the rest has no known cause. V and J calls and clone size are given by that table; D and trimming were obtained from the DNA. Here the sample has about 160,000 clones; just under 85% occur a single time. The top ten hold under 2.5% of the sample. Donors formed part of the validation cohort, which comprised over a hundred subjects and was distinct from the first cohort of some 700 subjects. Concerning this clone: Its cognate antigen has yet to be identified. Base qualities are not provided; no much larger clone lies one nucleotide away.

Broader findings and caveats from the paper: A later analysis had no HLA typing for the validation cohort, so co-occurrence there was scored across all 120 repertoires. The study listed 150 to 200 TCR beta chains as associated with cytomegalovirus. In vitro tests confirmed that a few of the cytomegalovirus-associated TCR beta chains recognize cytomegalovirus antigens. According to the authors, the approach could potentially be generalized to other disease states and immunological phenotypes. In both the original and validation cohorts, the classifier was reported to diagnose cytomegalovirus status with high specificity and sensitivity. Most TCR sequences were observed very rarely across donors, whereas some public TCRs were present in many individuals. Of the cluster scores, roughly 95% were above 0 in a later analysis, which found that TCRs clustered in the first cohort also tended to co-occur in the roughly 130 validation repertoires.

The CDR3 starts with the cysteine, ends with the phenylalanine, and has 18 residues. Only CDR3 DNA remains: 54 bases, in frame from the first base. Clipping removes 3 bases from V and 0 bases from J, with 10 as the unmatched junction base count. From the germline V gene, CDR1 is MGHRA and CDR2 is YSYEKL. The TCR originated in a man younger than 40 in good health and CMV-seropositive. Sequenced material: PBMCs. This chain is built from TRBV4-1 and TRBJ2-1, with 8 central nucleotides matching TRBD2. The DNA sequence is TGCGCCAGCAGCCACGCCTCGATCGCGGGGGGCTCCTACAATGAGCAGTTCTTC. Its translation is CASSHASIAGGSYNEQFF.